The 28 T cell receptor beta chains below come from one sample, sequenced in a study of human T cells and chemical hapten exposure. One entry per CDR3 protein, called by TCRdb with MiXCR from the RACE reads. Among about 96,000 distinct CDR3 sequences listed, around 9.3% were seen once. Indicated time point: patch test 2, 6 weeks after DPC sensitization. Treatment meaning: therapeutic diphenylcyclopropenone sensitization with weekly scalp DPC. The specimen comprised whole blood, sampled in connection with sensitization to the hapten diphenylcyclopropenone (DPC). The source is a woman between 40 and 50 years old with alopecia areata. Some clones in this sample may be carry-over from other donors' samples.

The table lists this clonotype with many counts. This sequence joins TRBV20-1 and TRBJ2-7; 10 bases agree with TRBD1. The germline gives CDR1 DFQATT, CDR2 SNEGSKA (reference sequence). The CDR3 sequence is 14 residues long. The V gene end was trimmed by 6 bases and the J gene end by 1 base; junction bases not matched to a gene: 6. The CDR3 bases are TGCAGTGCGGGGGACAGGGGTTATTCCTACGAGCAGTACTTC. Protein: CSAGDRGYSYEQYF.

This clonotype was counted a few times. The chain carries TRBV11-2 and TRBJ1-3, with no clear D. Per the germline V gene, CDR1 is SGHAT and CDR2 is FQNNGV. The CDR3 loop spans 12 amino acids. The V and J ends lost 4 bases and 7 bases respectively, with 8 bases between them. For the CDR3, the DNA is TGTGCCAGCAGCTCTCCCAGGAACACCATATATTTT. This codes for CASSSPRNTIYF.

Points on this clonotype: This may be a read error: a much more frequent sequence differs by one nucleotide. V usage is TRBV4-2 and J usage is TRBJ2-6, with 7 bases identical to TRBD1. The V gene's germline CDR1 is LGHNA and CDR2 YNFKEQ. The CDR3 is 17 residues long. This chain's CDR3 is CVSSQEGQSSGANVLTF. The CDR3 DNA reads TGTGTCAGCAGCCAAGAGGGACAGAGCTCTGGGGCCAACGTCCTGACTTTC.

Many counts were recorded for this clonotype. The chain carries TRBV4-2 and TRBJ2-6; TRBD1 matches at 7 bases. The trim removed 0 bases at V and 0 bases at J, leaving 2 bases unmatched. Germline loops: CDR1 LGHNA, CDR2 YNFKEQ. This CDR3 is built from 17 residues. CDR3 in amino acids: CASSQEGQSSGANVLTF. The DNA for the CDR3 is TGTGCCAGCAGCCAAGAGGGACAGAGCTCTGGGGCCAACGTCCTGACTTTC.

This clonotype occurred many times. The CDR3 coding sequence is TGTGCCAGCAGCCCCTTACTAGCGGGAAGGTACGAGCAGTACTTC. Its translation: CASSPLLAGRYEQYF. The chain couples TRBV3-1 to TRBJ2-7, with 10 bases lining up with TRBD2. The CDR3 consists of 15 residues. The J segment lost 4 bases and the V segment lost 4 bases, leaving 7 bases of the junction unmatched. Per the germline V gene, CDR1 is LGHDT and CDR2 is YNNKEL (reference sequence).

This clonotype was found many times. The chain joins TRBV5-4 to TRBJ2-6; 7 bases are a match to TRBD2. Per the germline V gene, CDR1 is SGHNT and CDR2 is YYREEE (reference sequence). The V and J ends lost 1 base and 3 bases, in that order; junction bases with no gene match: 1. This CDR3 spans 15 amino acids. CDR3 sequence (DNA): TGTGCCAGCAGCTTGTCGGGAGGTGGGGCCAACGTCCTGACTTTC. It is translated as CASSLSGGGANVLTF.

The chain carries TRBV20-1 and TRBJ1-2, with TRBD1 identical over 8 bases. V lost 0 bases, J lost 4 bases, and 10 bases stayed unmatched. Germline-derived CDR1 and CDR2 are DFQATT and SNEGSKA (reference sequence). The CDR3 is 16 residues long. The DNA for the CDR3 is TGCAGTGCTAGAGACCCCGGGACAGGTGGGATCTATGGCTACACCTTC. Its protein product is CSARDPGTGGIYGYTF.

This clonotype was recorded a few times. The V gene is TRBV9, the J gene TRBJ1-5, with TRBD1 matching over 7 bases. V shed 3 bases, J shed 3 bases, and the junction held 6 bases outside the gene matches. The germline CDR1 and CDR2 sequences are SGDLS and YYNGEE. This CDR3 is 15 amino acids long. The CDR3 is CASSAGTAFNQPQHF. CDR3 sequence (DNA): TGTGCCAGCAGCGCCGGGACAGCGTTCAATCAGCCCCAGCATTTT.

V is TRBV10-3 and J is TRBJ2-4; no firm D call. The germline CDR1 and CDR2 sequences are ENHRY and SYGVKD. The germline V and J ends were trimmed by 11 bases and 1 base, with 18 bases remaining between them. The CDR3 sequence is 15 residues long. The CDR3 sequence: CAGLSVEMAKNIQYF. The CDR3 DNA sequence: TGTGCCGGGCTATCTGTGGAGATGGCCAAAAACATTCAGTACTTC.

This clonotype occurred many times. The rearrangement joins TRBV28 to TRBJ1-1; D might be TRBD1 (6 bases). Per the germline V gene, CDR1 is MDHEN and CDR2 is SYDVKM. V dropped 3 bases and J dropped 1 base, with 15 bases sitting between them. This CDR3 is built from 16 residues. CDR3 bases: TGTGCCAGCAGTTTTGGGTTAGCAGGGGAGAACACTGAAGCTTTCTTT. This encodes CASSFGLAGENTEAFF.

The chain links TRBV14 to TRBJ1-5, with TRBD1 matching over 7 bases. Germline CDR1 is SGHDN and CDR2 is FVKESK. V lost 2 bases and J lost 3; bases outside the gene matches: 25. CDR3 size: 22 residues. In DNA, the CDR3 is TGTGCCAGCAGCCAACACTACCCCCAAACAGGGGACCGGGTCAAGAACAATCAGCCCCAGCATTTT. This codes for CASSQHYPQTGDRVKNNQPQHF.

This clonotype came up many times. The chain couples TRBV3-1 to TRBJ2-2; TRBD2 aligns across 13 bases. This CDR3 has 18 residues. Trimming at V came to 4 bases and at J to 5 bases, leaving 10 bases not matched to a gene. CDR1 and CDR2 from the germline V gene are LGHDT and YNNKEL (reference sequence). CDR3 residues: CASSLLPGTSGATGELFF. The CDR3 DNA follows: TGTGCCAGCAGCCTCCTCCCCGGGACTAGCGGGGCTACCGGGGAGCTGTTTTTT.

This chain connects TRBV29-1 to TRBJ1-2; the D gene is possibly TRBD1 (5 bases). The V gene lost 2 bases and the J gene lost 4 bases, with 8 bases spanning the gap. CDR3 size: 12 residues. The germline CDR1 and CDR2 sequences are SQVTM and ANQGSEA. CDR3 region: CSVEQGTYGYTF. The CDR3 coding sequence is TGCAGCGTTGAACAGGGTACCTATGGCTACACCTTC.

There are a few counts of this clonotype. V usage is TRBV4-1 and J usage is TRBJ2-2; D unresolved. Germline assignment: CDR1 MGHRA and CDR2 YSYEKL. This CDR3 has 16 amino acids. The V and J ends lost 1 base and 4 bases respectively, with 13 bases between them. The CDR3 DNA sequence: TGCGCCAGCAGCCAAGTTAGGGCAGTCCTCACCGGGGAGCTGTTTTTT. Translation gives CASSQVRAVLTGELFF.

V and J are TRBV20-1 and TRBJ1-2, with 7 nucleotides matching TRBD1. The CDR3 extends over 14 amino acids. Germline CDR1 and CDR2: DFQATT and SNEGSKA (reference sequence). V shed 3 bases, J shed 8 bases, and the junction held 12 bases outside the gene matches. The DNA of the CDR3 is TGCAGTGCTAGTTCGGGACAGTTAGGGACAGGCTACACCTTC. Its translation: CSASSGQLGTGYTF.

This clonotype was picked up a small number of times. This chain uses TRBV2 with TRBJ2-7; D remains ambiguous. The V and J ends lost 3 bases and 0 bases respectively, with 9 bases between them. CDR1 is SNHLY and CDR2 is FYNNEI in the germline V gene. This CDR3 has 14 amino acids. The CDR3 region is CASSDSNSSYEQYF. CDR3 DNA: TGTGCCAGCAGTGATAGCAACAGCTCCTACGAGCAGTACTTC.

In its sample, this clonotype was seen a few times. The chain couples TRBV28 to TRBJ1-2; 8 positions match TRBD1. The junction had 6 bases not matched to a gene; V was cut back by 6 bases and J by 6 bases. CDR1 and CDR2 from the germline V gene are MDHEN and SYDVKM. The CDR3 extends over 13 amino acids. Here the CDR3 DNA reads TGTGCCAGCAGCCTCAGGGGGCGTAATGGCTACACCTTC. Protein sequence: CASSLRGRNGYTF.

This clonotype has at least ten counts. The chain combines TRBV28 with TRBJ2-5, with D perhaps being TRBD1 or TRBD2 (5 bases each). This CDR3 spans 14 amino acids. V shed 2 bases and J shed 7 bases, with 14 bases lying between them. Germline V CDR1 and CDR2: MDHEN, SYDVKM. CDR3 protein: CASSLPSVGGTQYF. In nucleotides, the CDR3 is TGTGCCAGCAGTTTACCCTCCGTTGGGGGGACCCAGTACTTC. The variable domain in full, with the rest retrieved from reference TRBV28 and TRBJ2-5, is DVKVTQSSRYLVKRTGEKVFLECVQDMDHENMFWYRQDPGLGLRLIYFSYDVKMKEKGDIPEGYSVSREKKERFSLILESASTNQTSMYLCASSLPSVGGTQYFGPGTRLLVL.

This clonotype was seen a handful of times. The rearrangement links TRBV29-1 to TRBJ1-1; D gene unclear. Trimming removed 7 bases from V and 3 bases from J, with 15 bases in between. The CDR3 covers 13 residues. Germline CDR1 is SQVTM and CDR2 is ANQGSEA. The DNA for the CDR3 is TGCAGCGAAGTCTCATCGTGGGACACTGAAGCTTTCTTT. Protein product: CSEVSSWDTEAFF.

In its sample, this clonotype was seen a few times. DNA for the CDR3: TGTGCCAGCAGCCAAGATTTGGGCAGTCTATCTGGAAACACCATATATTTT. Amino acid sequence: CASSQDLGSLSGNTIYF. This sequence joins TRBV3-1 and TRBJ1-3; D ambiguous. This CDR3 spans 17 amino acids. Germline loops: CDR1 LGHDT, CDR2 YNNKEL (reference sequence). The V end was cut by 0 bases, the J end by 1 base, with 13 bases between.

This clonotype was observed a few times. CDR3 sequence reads: CASSWDTLVHGYTF. The DNA of the CDR3 is TGTGCCAGCAGTTGGGACACCCTAGTCCACGGCTACACCTTC. This sequence joins TRBV6-2 or TRBV6-3 and TRBJ1-2; tentative D call: TRBD1 (6 bases). The length of the CDR3 is 14 residues. CDR1 is MNHEY and CDR2 is SVGEGT in the germline V gene. The V and J ends lost 4 bases and 8 bases respectively, with 17 bases between them.

The CDR3, as DNA: TGTGCCAGCAGCCTTTCGATGGTGGCGGCAACGCAGTATTTT. Translating gives CASSLSMVAATQYF. The gene calls are TRBV28 and TRBJ2-3; D not certain. V was pared by 6 bases and J by 9 bases, with 19 bases between. The germline gives CDR1 MDHEN, CDR2 SYDVKM. CDR3 size: 14 residues.

This clonotype was seen repeatedly, ten times or more. The chain employs TRBV7-6 and TRBJ1-1, with D maybe TRBD1 (6 bases). The germline gives CDR1 SGHVS, CDR2 FNYEAQ. This CDR3 has 19 residues. Trimming removed 1 base at V and 0 bases at J, with 21 bases between. CDR3 sequence reads: CASSLGVGDRTMMNTEAFF. The CDR3 DNA reads as TGTGCCAGCAGCTTAGGAGTTGGAGACAGGACTATGATGAACACTGAAGCTTTCTTT.

This clonotype was detected only a few times. V and J are TRBV7-9 and TRBJ2-3, with D possibly TRBD2 on 5 matching bases. The CDR3 covers 17 residues. Germline CDR1 reads SEHNR; CDR2 reads FQNEAQ (reference sequence). V gave up 4 bases and J gave up 0 bases, with 17 bases separating them. CDR3 sequence (DNA): TGTGCCAGCAGCTCGCGGTTAGCGCCCACTAGCACAGATACGCAGTATTTT. As protein: CASSSRLAPTSTDTQYF.

This clonotype was found a few times. The CDR3 DNA is TGTGCCAGCAGTTTAGGCGCTAGGGGATACTACGAGCAGTACTTC. Encoded protein: CASSLGARGYYEQYF. This chain connects TRBV27 to TRBJ2-7, with D perhaps matching TRBD1 (5 bases). Germline lookup yields CDR1 MNHEY and CDR2 SMNVEV (reference sequence). Deletions cut 2 bases from V and 3 bases from J, with 14 bases between. CDR3 length equals 15 residues.

The chain uses TRBV19 and TRBJ2-7; perhaps D is TRBD1 or TRBD2 (5 bases each). With 5 bases removed from V and 0 bases from J, the gap between germline ends came to 14 bases. Germline loops: CDR1 LNHDA, CDR2 SQIVND (reference sequence). The CDR3 is made up of 15 amino acids. The CDR3 DNA reads as TGTGCCAGTAGTGCCGGGACGGCGAGCTCCTACGAGCAGTACTTC. This sequence encodes CASSAGTASSYEQYF.

This clonotype was observed a single time. This sequence may be a read error, since a much larger clone differs from it by one base. Lacking the conserved final phenylalanine or tryptophan, this CDR3 likely reflects a read error. V and J are TRBV10-3 and TRBJ2-5; D not resolved. V lost 9 bases and J lost 3, with 8 bases in between. Germline CDR1 reads ENHRY; CDR2 reads SYGVKD. The CDR3 consists of 11 residues. CDR3: CAIRREETQYI. The CDR3 nucleotides are TGTGCCATTCGACGGGAAGAGACCCAGTACATC.

This chain connects TRBV7-2 to TRBJ2-7; TRBD2 might be the D (5 bases). With 5 bases removed from V and 2 bases from J, the gap between germline ends came to 13 bases. The germline V gene has CDR1 SGHTA and CDR2 FQGNSA. The CDR3 has 14 residues. In DNA, the CDR3 is TGTGCCAGCAGCCGAGGTACTAGGACCTACGAGCAGTACTTC. The encoded protein is CASSRGTRTYEQYF.